This T cell receptor beta chain was identified during a study of cytomegalovirus exposure and HLA in healthy donors. Study results and caveats: In a later analysis, a missense DCLRE1C variant was linked to TCR beta V- and J-gene trimming.

Amplification used 60 Vbeta primers and 13 Jbeta primers. Repertoires were generated with immunoSEQ multiplex PCR, while TCRdb's copy carries only in-frame clones and drops some. The table shows some 130,000 clones, with more than 80% occurring only once. This clone appeared once. No antigen is known for it. CDR1 WNHNN and CDR2 SYGVQD come from the germline V gene (reference sequence). V lost 0 bases, J lost 5 bases, and 4 bases stayed unmatched. The CDR3 has 16 amino acids. This receptor was obtained from a male donor in good health and CMV-seronegative. The source material was PBMCs. The gene calls are TRBV10-1 and TRBJ2-5; 12 bases line up with TRBD1. DNA of the CDR3: TGCGCCAGCAGTGAGTCCAGGGACAGGGGGCCGGAGACCCAGTACTTC. This gives the protein CASSESRDRGPETQYF.